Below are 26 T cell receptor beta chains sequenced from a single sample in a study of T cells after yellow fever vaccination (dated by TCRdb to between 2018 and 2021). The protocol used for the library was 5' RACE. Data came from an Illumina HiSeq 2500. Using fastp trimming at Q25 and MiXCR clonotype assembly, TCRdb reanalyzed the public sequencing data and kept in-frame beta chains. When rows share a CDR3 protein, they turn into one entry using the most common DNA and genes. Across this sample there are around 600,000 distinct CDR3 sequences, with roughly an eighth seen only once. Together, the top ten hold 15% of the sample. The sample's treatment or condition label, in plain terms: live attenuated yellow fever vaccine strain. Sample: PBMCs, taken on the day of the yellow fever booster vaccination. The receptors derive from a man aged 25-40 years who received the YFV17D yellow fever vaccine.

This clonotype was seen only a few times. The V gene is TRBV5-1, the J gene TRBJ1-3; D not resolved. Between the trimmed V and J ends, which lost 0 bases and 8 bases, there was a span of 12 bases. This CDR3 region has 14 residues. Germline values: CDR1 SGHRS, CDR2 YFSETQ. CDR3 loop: CASSLEAGRDTIYF. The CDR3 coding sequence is TGCGCCAGCAGCTTGGAGGCAGGTCGGGACACCATATATTTT.

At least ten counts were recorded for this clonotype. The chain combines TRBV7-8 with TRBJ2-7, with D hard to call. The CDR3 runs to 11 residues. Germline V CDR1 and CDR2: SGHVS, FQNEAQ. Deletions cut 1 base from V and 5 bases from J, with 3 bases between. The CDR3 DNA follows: TGTGCCAGCAGCTTAGTAAACGAGCAGTACTTC. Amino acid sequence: CASSLVNEQYF.

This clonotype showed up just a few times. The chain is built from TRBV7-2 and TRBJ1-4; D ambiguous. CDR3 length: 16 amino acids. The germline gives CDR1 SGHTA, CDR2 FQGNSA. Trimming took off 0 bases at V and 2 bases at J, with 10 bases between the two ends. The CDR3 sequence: CASSLAQRSTNEKLFF. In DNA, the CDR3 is TGTGCCAGCAGCTTAGCACAGAGGTCGACTAATGAAAAACTGTTTTTT.

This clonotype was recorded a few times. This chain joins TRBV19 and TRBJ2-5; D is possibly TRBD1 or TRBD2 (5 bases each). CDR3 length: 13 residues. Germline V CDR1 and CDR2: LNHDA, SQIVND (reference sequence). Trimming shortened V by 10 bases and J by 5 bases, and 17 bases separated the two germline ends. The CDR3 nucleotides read TGTGCCACCTCCGGGACCTTGAGGGAGACCCAGTACTTC. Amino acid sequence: CATSGTLRETQYF. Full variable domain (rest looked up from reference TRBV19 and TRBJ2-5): DGGITQSPKYLFRKEGQNVTLSCEQNLNHDAMYWYRQDPGQGLRLIYYSQIVNDFQKGDIAEGYSVSREKKESFPLTVTSAQKNPTAFYLCATSGTLRETQYFGPGTRLLVL.

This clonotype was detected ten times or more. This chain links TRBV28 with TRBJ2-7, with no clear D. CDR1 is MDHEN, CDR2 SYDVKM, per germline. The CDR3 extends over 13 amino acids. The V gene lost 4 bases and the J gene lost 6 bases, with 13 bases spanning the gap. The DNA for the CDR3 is TGTGCCAGCAGTTGGGGATTTGTTGTCGAGCAGTACTTC. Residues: CASSWGFVVEQYF.

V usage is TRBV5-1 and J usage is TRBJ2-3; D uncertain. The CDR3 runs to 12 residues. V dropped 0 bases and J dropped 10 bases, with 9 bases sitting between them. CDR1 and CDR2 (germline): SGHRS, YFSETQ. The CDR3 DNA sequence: TGCGCCAGCAGCTTGGTTGGGGAATCGCAGTATTTT. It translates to CASSLVGESQYF.

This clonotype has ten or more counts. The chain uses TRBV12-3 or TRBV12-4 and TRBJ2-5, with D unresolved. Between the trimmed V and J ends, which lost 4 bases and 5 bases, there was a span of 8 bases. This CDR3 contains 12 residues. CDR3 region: CASSSSRETQYF. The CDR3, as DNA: TGTGCCAGCAGTTCCTCACGGGAGACCCAGTACTTC.

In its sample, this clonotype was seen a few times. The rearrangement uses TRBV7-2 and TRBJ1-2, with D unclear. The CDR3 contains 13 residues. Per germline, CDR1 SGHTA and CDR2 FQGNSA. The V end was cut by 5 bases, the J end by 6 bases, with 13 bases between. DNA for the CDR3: TGTGCCAGCAGCCTGGGAGGGTTAGATGGCTACACCTTC. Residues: CASSLGGLDGYTF.

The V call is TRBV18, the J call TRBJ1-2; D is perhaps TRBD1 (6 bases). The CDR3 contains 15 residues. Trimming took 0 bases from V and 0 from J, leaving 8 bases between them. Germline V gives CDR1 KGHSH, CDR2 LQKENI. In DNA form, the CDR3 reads TGTGCCAGCTCACCACCGGGGGACACTAACTATGGCTACACCTTC. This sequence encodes CASSPPGDTNYGYTF.

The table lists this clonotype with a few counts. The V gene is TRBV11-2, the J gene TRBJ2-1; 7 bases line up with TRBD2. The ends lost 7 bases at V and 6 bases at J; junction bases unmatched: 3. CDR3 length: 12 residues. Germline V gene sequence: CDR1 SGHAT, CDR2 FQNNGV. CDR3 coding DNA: TGTGCCAGCACCCTAGCGGCCAATGAGCAGTTCTTC. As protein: CASTLAANEQFF. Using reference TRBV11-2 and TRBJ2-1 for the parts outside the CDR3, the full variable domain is EAGVAQSPRYKIIEKRQSVAFWCNPISGHATLYWYQQILGQGPKLLIQFQNNGVVDDSQLPKDRFSAERLKGVDSTLKIQPAKLEDSAVYLCASTLAANEQFFGPGTRLTVL.

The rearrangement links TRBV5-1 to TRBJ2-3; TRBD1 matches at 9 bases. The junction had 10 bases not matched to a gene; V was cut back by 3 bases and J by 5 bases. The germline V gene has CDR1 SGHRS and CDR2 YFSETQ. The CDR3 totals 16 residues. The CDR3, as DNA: TGCGCCAGCAGCTACGATAAGGGACAGGGAATAGATACGCAGTATTTT. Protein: CASSYDKGQGIDTQYF.

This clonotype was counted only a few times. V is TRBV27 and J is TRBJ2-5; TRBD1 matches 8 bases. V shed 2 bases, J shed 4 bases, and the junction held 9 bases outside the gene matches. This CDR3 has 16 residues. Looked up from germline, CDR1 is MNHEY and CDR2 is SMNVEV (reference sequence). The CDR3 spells CASSLHNGQGGETQYF. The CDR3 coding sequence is TGTGCCAGCAGTTTACATAACGGACAGGGAGGAGAGACCCAGTACTTC.

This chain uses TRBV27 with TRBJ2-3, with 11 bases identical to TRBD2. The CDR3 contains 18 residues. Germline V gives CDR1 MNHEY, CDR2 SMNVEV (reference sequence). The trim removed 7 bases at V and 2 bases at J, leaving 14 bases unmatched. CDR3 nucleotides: TGTGCCAGCACCTTACTAGCGGGAGCCAGTTGGGCCACAGATACGCAGTATTTT. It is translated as CASTLLAGASWATDTQYF.

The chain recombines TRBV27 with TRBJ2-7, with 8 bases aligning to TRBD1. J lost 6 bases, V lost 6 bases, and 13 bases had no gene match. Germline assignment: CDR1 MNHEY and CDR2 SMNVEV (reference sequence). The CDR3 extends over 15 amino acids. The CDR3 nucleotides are TGTGCCAGCAGCTCAACAGGGGGGCAATTCAGCGAGCAGTACTTC. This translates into CASSSTGGQFSEQYF.

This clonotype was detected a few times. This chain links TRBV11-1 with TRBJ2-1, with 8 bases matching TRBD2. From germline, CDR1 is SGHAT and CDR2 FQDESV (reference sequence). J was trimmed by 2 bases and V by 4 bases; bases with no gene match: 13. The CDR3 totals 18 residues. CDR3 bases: TGTGCCAGCAGCTCCACCAGGGGAGCGGGAGACCCCTACAATGAGCAGTTCTTC. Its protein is CASSSTRGAGDPYNEQFF.

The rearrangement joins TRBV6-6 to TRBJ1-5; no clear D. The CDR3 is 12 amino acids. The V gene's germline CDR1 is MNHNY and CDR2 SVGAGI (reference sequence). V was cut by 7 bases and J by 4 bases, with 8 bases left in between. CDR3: CASKGGNQPQHF. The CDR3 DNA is TGTGCCAGCAAAGGTGGTAATCAGCCCCAGCATTTT.

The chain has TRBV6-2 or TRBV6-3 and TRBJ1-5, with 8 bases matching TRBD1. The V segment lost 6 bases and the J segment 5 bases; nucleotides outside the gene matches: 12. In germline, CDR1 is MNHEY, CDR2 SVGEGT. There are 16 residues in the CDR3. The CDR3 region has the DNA TGTGCCAGCAGATTCCGAGGGACAGGACCTCATCAGCCCCAGCATTTT. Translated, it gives CASRFRGTGPHQPQHF.

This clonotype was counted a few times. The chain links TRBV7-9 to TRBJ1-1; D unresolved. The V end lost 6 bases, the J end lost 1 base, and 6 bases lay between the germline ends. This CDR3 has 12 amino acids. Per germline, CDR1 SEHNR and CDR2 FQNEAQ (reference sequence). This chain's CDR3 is CASRPGNTEAFF. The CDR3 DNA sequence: TGTGCCAGCAGACCAGGGAACACTGAAGCTTTCTTT.

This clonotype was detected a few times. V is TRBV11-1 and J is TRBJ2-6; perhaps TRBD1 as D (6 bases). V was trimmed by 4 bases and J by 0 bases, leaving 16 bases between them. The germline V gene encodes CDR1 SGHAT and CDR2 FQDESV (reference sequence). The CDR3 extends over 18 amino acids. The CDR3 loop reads CASSSLGRGRSGANVLTF. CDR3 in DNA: TGTGCCAGCAGCTCGCTGGGCAGGGGACGCTCTGGGGCCAACGTCCTGACTTTC.

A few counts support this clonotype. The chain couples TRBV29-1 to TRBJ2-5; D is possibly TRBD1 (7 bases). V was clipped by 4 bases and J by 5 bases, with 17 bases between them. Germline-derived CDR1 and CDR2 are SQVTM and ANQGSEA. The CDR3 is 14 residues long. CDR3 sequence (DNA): TGCAGCGTTGTGCCGGACAGGAGGGACGAGACCCAGTACTTC. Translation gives CSVVPDRRDETQYF.

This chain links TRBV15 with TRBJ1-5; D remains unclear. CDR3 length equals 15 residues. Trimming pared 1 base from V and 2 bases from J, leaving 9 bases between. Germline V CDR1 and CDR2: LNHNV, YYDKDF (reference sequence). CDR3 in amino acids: CATSRAGGGNQPQHF. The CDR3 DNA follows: TGTGCCACCAGCAGAGCCGGCGGTGGCAATCAGCCCCAGCATTTT.

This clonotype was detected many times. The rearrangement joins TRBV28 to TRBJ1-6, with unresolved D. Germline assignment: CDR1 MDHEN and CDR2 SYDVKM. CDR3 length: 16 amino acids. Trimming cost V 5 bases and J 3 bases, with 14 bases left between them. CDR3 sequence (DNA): TGTGCCAGCAGTAAAACCGGACCCCTCTATAATTCACCCCTCCACTTT. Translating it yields CASSKTGPLYNSPLHF.

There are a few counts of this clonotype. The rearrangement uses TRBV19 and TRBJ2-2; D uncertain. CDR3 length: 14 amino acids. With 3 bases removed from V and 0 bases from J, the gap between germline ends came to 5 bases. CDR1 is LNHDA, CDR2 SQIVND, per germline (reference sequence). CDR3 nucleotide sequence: TGTGCCAGTAGTATTGACTCGAACACCGGGGAGCTGTTTTTT. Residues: CASSIDSNTGELFF. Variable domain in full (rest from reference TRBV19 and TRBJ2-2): DGGITQSPKYLFRKEGQNVTLSCEQNLNHDAMYWYRQDPGQGLRLIYYSQIVNDFQKGDIAEGYSVSREKKESFPLTVTSAQKNPTAFYLCASSIDSNTGELFFGEGSRLTVL.

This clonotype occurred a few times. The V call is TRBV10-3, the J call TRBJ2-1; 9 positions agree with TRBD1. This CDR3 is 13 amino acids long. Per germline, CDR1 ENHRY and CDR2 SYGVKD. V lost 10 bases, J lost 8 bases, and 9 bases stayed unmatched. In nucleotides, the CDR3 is TGTGCCACGGACAGGGGCGCGGGCCATGAGCAGTTCTTC. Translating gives CATDRGAGHEQFF.

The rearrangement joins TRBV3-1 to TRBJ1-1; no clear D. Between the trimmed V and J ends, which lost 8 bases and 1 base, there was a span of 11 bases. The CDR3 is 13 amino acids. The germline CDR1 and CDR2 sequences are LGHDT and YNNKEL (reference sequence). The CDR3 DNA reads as TGTGCCAGCCAACAAGAGGAGAACACTGAAGCTTTCTTT. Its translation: CASQQEENTEAFF.

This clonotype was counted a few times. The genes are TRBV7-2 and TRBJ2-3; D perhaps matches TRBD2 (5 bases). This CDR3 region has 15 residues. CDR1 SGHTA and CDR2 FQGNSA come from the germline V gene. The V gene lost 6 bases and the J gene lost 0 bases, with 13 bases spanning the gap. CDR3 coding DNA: TGTGCCAGCAGGCCGTGGGGAGCTAGCACAGATACGCAGTATTTT. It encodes CASRPWGASTDTQYF.